The clone carrying this T cell receptor (beta chain) has ten or more counts. Antigen specificity is unknown. Unique molecular identifiers were incorporated into the prepared TCRbeta library. Via MiXCR, TCRdb re-called the PCR reads, giving one row per CDR3 protein. The repertoire includes 100,000 to 130,000 distinct CDR3 sequences, 5.5% to 7% of them detected once, and roughly 24% sits in the top ten. The data are from a study of T-cell reconstitution after alpha-beta-depleted transplantation in children. Study results and caveats: Newly made T cells mostly supplied T-cell counts and diversity one year after transplant. Day-60 TCRbeta diversity that was high in some patients was derived from surviving recipient T cells and thymic progenitors. Several hundred graft clones that had expanded were reportedly the source of alpha-beta T cells about two months after transplant.

V shed 7 bases and J 8 bases; nucleotides not matched to a gene: 11. The CDR3 covers 14 residues. The material was PBMCs, mostly from graft donor cells, obtained 360 days after TCRalphabeta/CD19-depleted stem cell transplant. The TCR sequence derives from a male patient under 10 years old who had a stem cell transplant for acute lymphoblastic leukemia, so the T cells may come from the graft donor. The rearrangement links TRBV12-3 or TRBV12-4 to TRBJ1-2; TRBD1 agrees at 9 bases. CDR3 protein: CASTYAGTGPGYTF. The CDR3 DNA is TGTGCCAGCACCTACGCCGGGACAGGGCCCGGCTACACCTTC.